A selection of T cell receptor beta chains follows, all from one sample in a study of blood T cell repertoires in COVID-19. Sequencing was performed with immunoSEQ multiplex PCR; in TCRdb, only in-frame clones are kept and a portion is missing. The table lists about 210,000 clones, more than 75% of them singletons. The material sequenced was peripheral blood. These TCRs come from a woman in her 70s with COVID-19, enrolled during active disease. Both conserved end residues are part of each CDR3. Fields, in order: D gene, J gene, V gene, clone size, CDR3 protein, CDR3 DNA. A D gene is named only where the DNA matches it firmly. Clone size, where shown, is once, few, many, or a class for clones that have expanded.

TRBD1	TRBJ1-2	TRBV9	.	CASSVGGRDRGGYTF	TGTGCCAGCAGCGTAGGAGGGCGGGACAGGGGAGGATACACCTTC
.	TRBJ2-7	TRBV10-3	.	CAISSGIDEQYF	TGTGCCATCAGCTCAGGGATAGACGAGCAGTACTTC
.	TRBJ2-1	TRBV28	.	CASSIQGVDEQFF	TGTGCCAGCAGTATTCAAGGGGTCGATGAGCAGTTCTTC
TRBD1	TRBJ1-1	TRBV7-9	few	CASSRTGFEAFF	TGTGCCAGCAGTCGGACAGGATTCGAAGCTTTCTTT
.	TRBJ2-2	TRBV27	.	CASSWANLNTGELFF	TGTGCCAGCAGTTGGGCAAACTTAAACACCGGGGAGCTGTTTTTT
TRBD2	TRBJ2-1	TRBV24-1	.	CATSDRGLAGGNEQFF	TGTGCCACCAGTGACCGGGGACTAGCGGGGGGGAATGAGCAGTTCTTC
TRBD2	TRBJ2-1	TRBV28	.	CASRGELLYNEQFF	TGTGCCAGCCGGGGGGAGCTGCTATACAATGAGCAGTTCTTC
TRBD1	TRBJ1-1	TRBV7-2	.	CASSLQGAGTEAFF	TGTGCCAGCAGCCTTCAGGGGGCGGGAACTGAAGCTTTCTTT
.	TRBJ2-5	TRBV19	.	CAIDSPPRFETQYF	TGTGCCATCGACTCGCCCCCTAGGTTTGAGACCCAGTACTTC
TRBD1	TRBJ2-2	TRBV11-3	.	CASSLVWGQGDPGELFF	TGTGCCAGCAGCTTAGTCTGGGGACAGGGTGACCCCGGGGAGCTGTTTTTT
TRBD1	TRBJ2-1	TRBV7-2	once	CASSGPRDSLKAFF	TGTGCCAGCAGCGGACCTCGGGACAGCTTAAAGGCGTTCTTC
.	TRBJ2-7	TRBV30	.	CAWTPRYPTYEQYF	TGTGCCTGGACCCCTCGCTACCCTACCTACGAGCAGTACTTC
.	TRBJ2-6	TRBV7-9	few	CASSLGSFGANVLTF	TGTGCCAGCAGCTTAGGTTCCTTTGGGGCCAACGTCCTGACTTTC
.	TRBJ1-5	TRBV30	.	CAWIVNSNQPQHF	TGTGCCTGGATAGTTAACAGCAATCAGCCCCAGCATTTT
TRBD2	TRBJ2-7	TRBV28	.	CASSSSSGKSPEQYF	TGTGCCAGCAGTTCTTCTAGCGGGAAATCGCCCGAGCAGTACTTC
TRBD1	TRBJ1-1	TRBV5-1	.	CASSLAGTGAMNTEAFF	TGCGCCAGCAGCTTGGCAGGGACAGGGGCCATGAACACTGAAGCTTTCTTT
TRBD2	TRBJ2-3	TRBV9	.	CASSVAGTSKRSRTDTQYF	TGTGCCAGCAGCGTAGCCGGGACTAGCAAACGATCACGCACAGATACGCAGTATTTT
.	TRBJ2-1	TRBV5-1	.	CASSFPVSGYNEQFF	TGCGCCAGCAGCTTTCCCGTAAGCGGGTACAATGAGCAGTTCTTC
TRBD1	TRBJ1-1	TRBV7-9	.	CASSLGGQGEAFF	TGTGCCAGCAGCTTAGGGGGACAGGGTGAAGCTTTCTTT
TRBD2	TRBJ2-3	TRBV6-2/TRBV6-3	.	CASSPLAGGGDTQYF	TGTGCCAGCAGCCCACTAGCGGGAGGCGGCGATACGCAGTATTTT
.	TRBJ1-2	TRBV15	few	CATSASSIVSGYTF	TGTGCCACCAGCGCTAGCTCCATAGTGAGTGGCTACACCTTC
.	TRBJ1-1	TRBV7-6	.	CASSSAGGGIFAEAFF	TGTGCCAGCAGCTCCGCCGGGGGGGGGATTTTCGCTGAAGCTTTCTTT
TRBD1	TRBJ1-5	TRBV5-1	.	CASSTGTGNQPQHF	TGCGCCAGCAGCACAGGGACAGGCAATCAGCCCCAGCATTTT
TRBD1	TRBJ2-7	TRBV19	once	CASSNPGQGGSYEQYF	TGTGCCAGTAGTAACCCGGGACAGGGGGGCTCCTACGAGCAGTACTTC
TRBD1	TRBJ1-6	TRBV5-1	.	CASSLEGAGNSPLHF	TGCGCCAGCAGCTTAGAGGGGGCGGGGAATTCACCCCTCCACTTT
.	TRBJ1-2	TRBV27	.	CASSLGGGNYGYTF	TGTGCCAGCAGCTTGGGGGGAGGTAACTATGGCTACACCTTC
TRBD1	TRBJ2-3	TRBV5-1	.	CASSPWTGRTDTQYF	TGCGCCAGCAGCCCGTGGACAGGGAGGACAGATACGCAGTATTTT
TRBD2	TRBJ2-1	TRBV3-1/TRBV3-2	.	CASTDSGLAGRGEQFF	TGTGCCAGCACCGACTCGGGACTAGCGGGACGGGGTGAGCAGTTCTTC
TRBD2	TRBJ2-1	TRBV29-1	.	CSVRSSGSSPYNEQFF	TGCAGCGTTAGATCTAGCGGATCTTCCCCCTACAATGAGCAGTTCTTC
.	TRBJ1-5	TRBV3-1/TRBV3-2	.	CASSARGGGPQHF	TGTGCCAGCAGCGCCCGAGGGGGGGGGCCCCAGCATTTT
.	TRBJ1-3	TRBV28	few	CASSLAGSLSGNTIYF	TGTGCCAGCAGTTTAGCTGGGAGTCTTTCTGGAAACACCATATATTTT
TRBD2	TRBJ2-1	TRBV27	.	CASSGGRAFDEQFF	TGTGCCAGCAGCGGCGGGAGGGCGTTCGATGAGCAGTTCTTC
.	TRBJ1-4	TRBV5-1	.	CASSPQADVNEKLFF	TGCGCCAGCAGCCCTCAGGCAGACGTAAATGAAAAACTGTTTTTT
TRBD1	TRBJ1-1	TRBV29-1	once	CSVEDSGDSTNTEAFF	TGCAGCGTTGAAGATTCGGGGGACAGTACGAACACTGAAGCTTTCTTT
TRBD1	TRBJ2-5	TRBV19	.	CASSTWGQGVVKETQYF	TGTGCCAGTAGTACCTGGGGGCAGGGGGTGGTAAAAGAGACCCAGTACTTC
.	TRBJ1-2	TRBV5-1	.	CASSLGGLDGYTF	TGCGCCAGCAGCTTGGGGGGGCTGGATGGCTACACCTTC
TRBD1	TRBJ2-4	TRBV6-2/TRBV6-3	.	CASSLGQLAKNIQYF	TGTGCCAGCAGCTTGGGACAGCTAGCCAAAAACATTCAGTACTTC
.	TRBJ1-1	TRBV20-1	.	CRGAVNTEAFF	TGCAGGGGGGCGGTGAACACTGAAGCTTTCTTT
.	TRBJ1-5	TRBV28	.	CASSLGTSVSPQHF	TGTGCCAGCAGTTTAGGGACTTCGGTATCGCCCCAGCATTTT
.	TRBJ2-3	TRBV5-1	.	CASSLTGLPDTQYF	TGCGCCAGCAGCTTGACAGGGTTACCAGATACGCAGTATTTT